These 6 T cell receptor beta chains were sequenced from one sample in a study of shared clonotypes between healthy human individuals. TCRdb keeps only in-frame clones here, not all; method: immunoSEQ multiplex PCR. This repertoire shows around 2.5 million clones, approximately 93% found once; its top ten account for around 0.37%. The sequencing sample was made of naive CD4+ T cells from PBMCs. As to subset: CD45RA+ positively selected. These receptor sequences come from a man aged 18 to 35 in good health. Some clones in this sample may be carry-over from other donors' samples.

This clone is a singleton in its sample. The chain couples TRBV30 to TRBJ2-5; 7 bases agree with TRBD1. V lost 3 bases and J lost 2; bases outside the gene matches: 12. Germline assignment: CDR1 GTSNPN and CDR2 SVGIG (reference sequence). The CDR3 spans 16 residues. CDR3 nucleotide sequence: TGTGCCTGGAGGACCGGACACAGGGGTGATCAAGAGACCCAGTACTTC. The encoded protein is CAWRTGHRGDQETQYF.

This rearrangement joins TRBV6-1 to TRBJ1-5, with 9 bases aligning to TRBD1. Germline V lookup: CDR1 MNHNS, CDR2 SASEGT. Trimming removed 6 bases from V and 5 bases from J; junction bases left unmatched: 8. This CDR3 is built from 15 residues. In nucleotides, the CDR3 is TGTGCCAGCAGCTACCGGGACAGGGCAGATCAGCCCCAGCATTTT. Translated, it gives CASSYRDRADQPQHF.

This chain uses TRBV19 with TRBJ1-1; D is unclear. Germline CDR1 and CDR2: LNHDA and SQIVND (reference sequence). The V and J ends lost 5 bases and 1 base respectively, with 14 bases between them. This CDR3 comprises 15 residues. In nucleotides, the CDR3 is TGTGCCAGTAGTCTAGTTAACCGACAGAACACTGAAGCTTTCTTT. Translated, it gives CASSLVNRQNTEAFF.

The J gene is TRBJ2-5, the V gene TRBV6-5, with TRBD2 as a possible D gene (5 bases). Trimming cost V 4 bases and J 4 bases, with 19 bases left between them. CDR3 length: 16 residues. Germline lookup yields CDR1 MNHEY and CDR2 SVGAGI. The CDR3 DNA reads TGTGCCAGCAGTTTAGTCGACTACTCTTCGGGAGAGACCCAGTACTTC. Translation: CASSLVDYSSGETQYF.

The chain is built from TRBV2 and TRBJ1-1; no clear D. The CDR3 consists of 14 residues. Per germline, CDR1 SNHLY and CDR2 FYNNEI. V lost 1 base and J lost 5, with 11 bases in between. The CDR3 loop reads CASSEGGGRTEAFF. CDR3 DNA sequence: TGTGCCAGCAGTGAAGGTGGAGGGCGAACTGAAGCTTTCTTT.

The V and J genes are TRBV29-1 and TRBJ1-4; the D is unclear. Deletions cut 4 bases from V and 7 bases from J, with 13 bases between. The CDR3 has 13 residues. Germline CDR1 and CDR2: SQVTM and ANQGSEA. The CDR3 protein is CSVGPNRGEKLFF. The CDR3 DNA reads TGCAGCGTTGGCCCCAACCGCGGTGAAAAACTGTTTTTT.